The 9 T cell receptor beta chains reported below all come from one sample, sequenced in a study of HIV-infected patients and healthy controls. TCRdb reprocessed the 5' RACE reads with MiXCR, giving one entry per CDR3 protein. The sample records more than 15,000 distinct CDR3 sequences, roughly 19% being singletons. The sequencing sample was made of CD8+ T cells from blood. Receptor source: a human donor in good health.

The table lists this clonotype with a few counts. The chain has TRBV20-1 and TRBJ1-1, with unresolved D. The germline V gene encodes CDR1 DFQATT and CDR2 SNEGSKA (reference sequence). CDR3 length equals 13 residues. With 6 bases removed from V and 3 bases from J, the gap between germline ends came to 14 bases. The CDR3 spells CSAPGRSDTEAFF. The CDR3 coding sequence is TGCAGTGCCCCGGGCAGGTCGGACACTGAAGCTTTCTTT.

This clonotype has at least ten counts. Its ends do not fully match the called genes, so a read error is possible. V is TRBV27 and J is TRBJ2-5; D gene ambiguous. Germline V gives CDR1 MNHEY, CDR2 SMNVEV (reference sequence). The CDR3 consists of 16 residues. The CDR3 reads CASSLYIPLAQETQYF. The CDR3 DNA follows: TGTGCCAGCAGCTTATATATCCCCCTGGCCCAAGAGACCCAGTACTTC.

This chain uses TRBV18 with TRBJ1-1; a possible D gene is TRBD1 (5 bases). This CDR3 comprises 16 residues. Germline assignment: CDR1 KGHSH and CDR2 LQKENI. Between the trimmed V and J ends, which lost 5 bases and 0 bases, there was a span of 16 bases. The CDR3 loop reads CASSTSHRFMNTEAFF. The CDR3 DNA sequence: TGTGCCAGCTCAACGTCACACAGGTTCATGAACACTGAAGCTTTCTTT. The full variable domain, in which reference TRBV18 and TRBJ1-1 provide the parts outside the CDR3, is NAGVMQNPRHLVRRRGQEARLRCSPMKGHSHVYWYRQLPEEGLKFMVYLQKENIIDESGMPKERFSAEFPKEGPSILRIQQVVRGDSAAYFCASSTSHRFMNTEAFFGQGTRLTVV.

By sample share, this clonotype is medium-sized. This sequence joins TRBV27 and TRBJ1-1; TRBD1 might be the D (6 bases). Germline CDR1 and CDR2: MNHEY and SMNVEV (reference sequence). The CDR3 totals 15 residues. Between the trimmed V and J ends, which lost 6 bases and 5 bases, there was a span of 19 bases. The DNA of the CDR3 is TGTGCCAGCAGAGAAAGACAGGCCGCGAATACTGAAGCTTTCTTT. It codes for CASRERQAANTEAFF.

Of note for this clonotype: Since the CDR3 does not end with the conserved phenylalanine or tryptophan, this likely comes from a read error. The chain links TRBV2 to TRBJ2-3, with 7 bases aligning to TRBD2. This CDR3 region has 16 residues. The V segment lost 5 bases and the J segment 0 bases; nucleotides outside the gene matches: 8. Germline V CDR1 and CDR2: SNHLY, FYNNEI. As DNA, the CDR3 is TGTGCCAGCAGTATCCGGCTAGCGGTTAGCACAGATACGCAGTATATT. It is translated as CASSIRLAVSTDTQYI.

The rearrangement joins TRBV11-2 to TRBJ2-5; D is uncertain. Germline V gene lookup returns CDR1 SGHAT and CDR2 FQNNGV. The CDR3 extends over 15 amino acids. Trimming took off 1 base at V and 4 bases at J, with 13 bases between the two ends. CDR3 sequence (DNA): TGTGCCAGCAGCTTAGCCCGATTTGGAGTAGAGACCCAGTACTTC. It encodes CASSLARFGVETQYF.

At least ten counts were recorded for this clonotype. This chain links TRBV4-1 with TRBJ2-7, with no clear D. Trimming pared 3 bases from V and 0 bases from J, leaving 9 bases between. CDR1 is MGHRA, CDR2 YSYEKL, per germline. The CDR3 is made up of 14 amino acids. CDR3 DNA: TGCGCCAGCAGCCAGTGGATAGACTCCTACGAGCAGTACTTC. Translation gives CASSQWIDSYEQYF.

This sequence joins TRBV4-1 and TRBJ2-1; perhaps TRBD2 as D (5 bases). V was shortened by 4 bases and J by 7 bases, with 14 bases between the two germline ends. The CDR3 loop spans 14 amino acids. CDR1 is MGHRA, CDR2 YSYEKL, per germline. Here the CDR3 DNA reads TGCGCCAGCAGCCGTGGGCAGACGGGGAATGAGCAGTTCTTC. Translated: CASSRGQTGNEQFF.

This clonotype was seen only a few times. The chain combines TRBV6-2 or TRBV6-3 with TRBJ2-3; D possibly corresponds to TRBD2 (6 bases). Germline loops: CDR1 MNHEY, CDR2 SVGEGT. V was trimmed by 6 bases and J by 2 bases, leaving 21 bases between them. The CDR3 has 17 amino acids. The CDR3 nucleotides are TGTGCCAGCAGCCCCGGTGTTTCGGGACTGATCACAGATACGCAGTATTTT. This translates into CASSPGVSGLITDTQYF.